This TCR beta chain is drawn from a study of T cells after yellow fever vaccination (dated by TCRdb to between 2017 and 2020). Notes on the research overall: The SMART-Seq v4 Ultra Low Input RNA kit was used to prepare libraries from fractions with low cell numbers. To follow T-cell clones before and after primary and booster YFV17D yellow fever vaccination, bulk TCR alpha and beta repertoires were sequenced over time. The cohort comprised two healthy male donors, one aged 18 to 30 and one aged 30 to 40 years. Blood samples were taken at several timepoints before and after primary and secondary immunization, and bulk PBMC replicates and cell subsets were isolated.

There are many counts of this clonotype. The antigen this receptor binds is unknown. No clone much larger than this one lies a single base away; base qualities are absent. The investigation overall reported the following: A small fraction of clonotypes showed up in both the CD4 and CD8 compartments, probably as a result of convergent recombination. Compared with the primary T-cell response, the secondary T-cell response was faster but weaker, reaching its peak on day 5 rather than on day 15. Computational filtering was needed because FACS-sorted repertoires could contain abundant contaminating clonotypes from the bulk population. Most clones expanded after primary vaccination were re-detected after the booster (almost 98% of CD4 and about nine tenths of CD8), suggesting broad memory maintenance. Because the study included only a couple of donors, the extent to which the findings can be generalized is limited.

TCR cDNA was synthesized by 5'RACE template switching, through which a universal primer site and unique molecular identifiers were introduced. Priming of cDNA synthesis was performed from both the TCR alpha and TCR beta constant segments. Library amplification involved two PCR steps, and the second step added sample barcodes and sequencing adapters. Sequencing of the libraries was done on either Illumina HiSeq 2500 (2x100 bp) or NovaSeq (2x150 bp). The original methods were these. MIGEC handled demultiplexing of reads and collapsing into UMI consensus sequences, while MiXCR performed V(D)J alignment. Using edgeR on replicate PBMC samples, clonotypes were called vaccine-responding if FDR was below 0.01 and the log2 fold change was above 5 up to day 15. Each bulk clonotype received a CD4 or CD8 identity based on whether the sequenced CD4 or CD8 repertoire contained that clonotype at higher abundance. The public reads were run again by TCRdb, first through fastp at Q25 and then through MiXCR, and only productive beta chains were kept. CDR3 protein sequences are deduplicated, and each keeps its most common genes and DNA. TCRdb's processing, not the study's, gives the V and J calls here. This sample gives more than 95,000 distinct CDR3 sequences in total; 6% to 8% of them show up just once. The top ten clones comprise about 2.7% of the sample.

Looking up the germline V gene yields CDR1 SNHLY and CDR2 FYNNEI. The V and J ends are trimmed by 6 bases and 6 bases, leaving 11 bases between them. The CDR3 runs 13 residues from the cysteine to the phenylalanine. Only the CDR3 region is kept as DNA, spanning 39 bases read in frame from base 1. According to the study, the label for this sample's treatment or condition signals: live attenuated yellow fever vaccine strain. PBMCs were isolated from peripheral blood using a standard Ficoll-Paque protocol. Dynabeads CD4 and CD8 positive selection kits were used to isolate the CD4 and CD8 T-cell fractions. TriZol was used to extract RNA from bulk PBMCs, from CD4 and CD8 fractions, and from dextramer-positive and dextramer-negative fractions.

This sequence originates from a man aged 18-30 years who received the YFV17D yellow fever vaccine. The chain employs TRBV2 and TRBJ2-2, and the D gene may be TRBD1, 5 bases matching. The starting material was CD4+ T cells sorted from PBMCs, obtained approximately 11 days after the first yellow fever vaccination. The CDR3 region has the sequence CASRGVAAGELFF. In nucleotides, the sequence is TGTGCCAGCAGAGGGGTAGCAGCCGGGGAGCTGTTTTTT.